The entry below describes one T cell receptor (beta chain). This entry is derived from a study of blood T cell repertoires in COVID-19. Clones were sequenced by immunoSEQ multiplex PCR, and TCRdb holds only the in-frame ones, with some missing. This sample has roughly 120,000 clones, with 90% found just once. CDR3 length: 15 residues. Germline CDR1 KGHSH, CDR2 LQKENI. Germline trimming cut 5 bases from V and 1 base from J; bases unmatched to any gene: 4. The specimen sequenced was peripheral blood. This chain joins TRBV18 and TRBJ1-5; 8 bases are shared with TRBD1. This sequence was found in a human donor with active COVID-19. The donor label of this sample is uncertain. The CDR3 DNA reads TGTGCCAGCTCAAGTACAGGGGGAAGCAATCAGCCCCAGCATTTT. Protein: CASSSTGGSNQPQHF.